The 14 T cell receptor beta chains below were found in one sample sequenced in a study of shared clonotypes between healthy human individuals. Clones were read by immunoSEQ multiplex PCR, and TCRdb kept only the in-frame ones, dropping some. The sample gives about 470,000 clones, roughly 83% of which show up once; less than 15% is in the top ten. The sequenced material came from PBMCs. The receptors derive from a woman in her thirties or forties in good health. Some clones in this sample may be carry-over from other donors' samples.

The gene calls are TRBV9 and TRBJ2-3; the match to TRBD1 covers 10 bases. CDR1 and CDR2 from the germline V gene are SGDLS and YYNGEE. This CDR3 contains 17 residues. The J segment lost 4 bases and the V segment lost 0 bases, leaving 8 bases of the junction unmatched. The CDR3 DNA reads as TGTGCCAGCAGCGTAGCCCCCCCCGGGACAGGGGCAGATACGCAGTATTTT. Residues: CASSVAPPGTGADTQYF. The entire variable domain, with the rest obtained from reference TRBV9 and TRBJ2-3, is as follows: DSGVTQTPKHLITATGQRVTLRCSPRSGDLSVYWYQQSLDQGLQFLIQYYNGEERAKGNILERFSAQQFPDLHSELNLSSLELGDSALYFCASSVAPPGTGADTQYFGPGTRLTVL.

The sample holds one count of this clone. This chain uses TRBV28 with TRBJ1-4, with 7 bases identical to TRBD1. CDR1 MDHEN and CDR2 SYDVKM come from the germline V gene. This CDR3 is built from 14 residues. With V trimmed by 2 bases and J by 8 bases, 5 bases remained unmatched. The CDR3 loop reads CASSLGGTAEKLFF. The CDR3 DNA is TGTGCCAGCAGTTTAGGGGGGACAGCAGAAAAACTGTTTTTT.

The chain is built from TRBV9 and TRBJ2-5; D tentatively reads TRBD1 or TRBD2 (5 bases each). The CDR3 runs 14 residues. The V gene's germline CDR1 is SGDLS and CDR2 YYNGEE. V shed 0 bases and J shed 4 bases, with 10 bases lying between them. The CDR3 region is CASSVAGRRETQYF. CDR3 in DNA: TGTGCCAGCAGCGTAGCGGGGCGTCGAGAGACCCAGTACTTC.

Turning to this clone: Other DNA sequences within the sample encode an identical CDR3. The rearrangement joins TRBV5-4 to TRBJ2-1; 10 bases line up with TRBD2. Germline CDR1 reads SGHNT; CDR2 reads YYREEE (reference sequence). V was clipped by 0 bases and J by 6 bases; unmatched bases: 3. CDR3 length: 15 residues. This CDR3 reads CASSLGLAGANEQFF. The CDR3 DNA sequence: TGTGCCAGCAGCTTGGGTCTAGCGGGAGCCAATGAGCAGTTCTTC.

This clone was seen a single time. The sample contains more than one DNA sequence encoding this CDR3. The V gene is TRBV7-2, the J gene TRBJ2-5; D gene ambiguous. The CDR3 has 12 amino acids. Trimming took 1 base from V and 4 from J, leaving 4 bases between them. Germline V gives CDR1 SGHTA, CDR2 FQGNSA. This CDR3 reads CASSLGVETQYF. The CDR3 DNA follows: TGTGCCAGCAGCTTAGGTGTAGAGACCCAGTACTTC.

Of note for this clone: Other DNA variants within this sample encode the same CDR3. The rearrangement uses TRBV7-9 and TRBJ2-3, with D tentatively TRBD2 (5 bases). Germline-derived CDR1 and CDR2 are SEHNR and FQNEAQ (reference sequence). Trimming shortened V by 5 bases and J by 5 bases, and 11 bases separated the two germline ends. The CDR3 extends over 13 amino acids. CDR3 DNA sequence: TGTGCCAGCAGCCCACCCGGAGGAGATACGCAGTATTTT. This translates into CASSPPGGDTQYF.

J is TRBJ1-2 and V is TRBV27; tentative D call: TRBD1 (5 bases). This CDR3 is 14 amino acids long. Trimming took 4 bases from V and 8 from J, leaving 17 bases between them. CDR1 is MNHEY, CDR2 SMNVEV, per germline (reference sequence). As DNA, the CDR3 is TGTGCCAGCAGTTCCATTCGTCAGGGTTACGGCTACACCTTC. Translated: CASSSIRQGYGYTF.

The chain is built from TRBV18 and TRBJ1-5; unclear D gene. The CDR3 extends over 15 amino acids. V lost 3 bases and J lost 3, with 12 bases in between. Germline V lookup: CDR1 KGHSH, CDR2 LQKENI. The DNA of the CDR3 is TGTGCCAGCTCACCCACCGGGAGGTTCAATCAGCCCCAGCATTTT. The encoded protein is CASSPTGRFNQPQHF.

The chain is built from TRBV6-1 and TRBJ2-5; D gene ambiguous. The CDR3 is 14 amino acids. V was pared by 2 bases and J by 5 bases, with 12 bases between. Germline loops: CDR1 MNHNS, CDR2 SASEGT. The CDR3 DNA reads TGTGCCAGCAGTGAATATAGCTCATGGGAGACCCAGTACTTC. Translating gives CASSEYSSWETQYF.

The chain joins TRBV28 to TRBJ1-4; D might be TRBD1 (5 bases). This CDR3 contains 17 residues. V lost 2 bases to trimming and J lost 7 bases, with 20 bases between them. Germline CDR1 reads MDHEN; CDR2 reads SYDVKM. CDR3 sequence (DNA): TGTGCCAGCAGTTTAGGTTCAGGGCTTGTCTTCGCTGAAAAACTGTTTTTT. This encodes CASSLGSGLVFAEKLFF.

The chain recombines TRBV7-9 with TRBJ2-7, with D hard to call. V was pared by 5 bases and J by 0 bases, with 11 bases between. CDR3 length: 14 amino acids. Germline CDR1 reads SEHNR; CDR2 reads FQNEAQ (reference sequence). The CDR3 is CASSQDRSSYEQYF. In DNA form, the CDR3 reads TGTGCCAGCAGCCAAGACCGAAGCTCCTACGAGCAGTACTTC.

The V gene is TRBV19, the J gene TRBJ2-1; either TRBD1 or TRBD2 may supply D (5 bases each). The CDR3 totals 13 residues. CDR1 is LNHDA and CDR2 is SQIVND in the germline V gene (reference sequence). V lost 4 bases, J lost 4 bases, and 8 bases lay in between. CDR3 DNA sequence: TGTGCCAGTAGTAGGGACCGTTACAATGAGCAGTTCTTC. It is translated as CASSRDRYNEQFF.

The CDR3 nucleotides read TGTGCCAGCAGCTTAGCCAGATCGAACAGCGGGAGGGCCTATCCTGAGCAGTTCTTC. The encoded protein is CASSLARSNSGRAYPEQFF. The chain has TRBV11-2 and TRBJ2-1, with TRBD2 matching 10 bases. From germline, CDR1 is SGHAT and CDR2 FQNNGV. The CDR3 spans 19 residues. The V gene end was trimmed by 1 base and the J gene end by 9 bases; junction bases not matched to a gene: 18. The variable domain in full, with the rest retrieved from reference TRBV11-2 and TRBJ2-1, is EAGVAQSPRYKIIEKRQSVAFWCNPISGHATLYWYQQILGQGPKLLIQFQNNGVVDDSQLPKDRFSAERLKGVDSTLKIQPAKLEDSAVYLCASSLARSNSGRAYPEQFFGPGTRLTVL.

The V call is TRBV5-1, the J call TRBJ1-1; perhaps TRBD1 as D (6 bases). The germline gives CDR1 SGHRS, CDR2 YFSETQ. The V gene lost 4 bases and the J gene lost 3 bases, with 13 bases spanning the gap. CDR3 length equals 14 residues. CDR3 protein: CASSSQGPDTEAFF. DNA for the CDR3: TGCGCCAGCAGCAGCCAGGGGCCGGACACTGAAGCTTTCTTT.